The rows below give T cell receptor beta chains drawn from one sample of a study of blood T cell repertoires in COVID-19. Clones were read by immunoSEQ multiplex PCR, and TCRdb kept only the in-frame ones, dropping some. The sample has about 110,000 clones, around four fifths seen once; the top ten hold about 18%. The sequencing sample was made of peripheral blood. The receptor set was obtained from a woman aged 55-75 years with acute or convalescent COVID-19. CDR3s include the opening cysteine and the closing phenylalanine or tryptophan. The D gene is left open where the match is weak. A clone size is listed for some rows: how often the clone was seen (once, few, many), or a class if it is expanded.

v_call: TRBV18
clone_size: NA
d_call: NA
cdr3_length: 12
j_call: TRBJ2-3
cdr3_nt: TGTGCCAGCTCGGTAGTTACAGATACGCAGTATTTT
cdr3_aa: CASSVVTDTQYF

v_call: TRBV6-1
clone_size: NA
d_call: NA
cdr3_length: 14
j_call: TRBJ1-5
cdr3_nt: TGTGCCAGCAGTGAAGGACAGAGAAATCAGCCCCAGCATTTT
cdr3_aa: CASSEGQRNQPQHF

v_call: TRBV2
clone_size: NA
d_call: NA
cdr3_length: 15
j_call: TRBJ2-1
cdr3_nt: TGTGCCAGCAGTCGGCTATTAGCGGAGGTCAATGAGCAGTTCTTC
cdr3_aa: CASSRLLAEVNEQFF

v_call: TRBV9
clone_size: NA
d_call: NA
cdr3_length: 12
j_call: TRBJ2-1
cdr3_nt: TGTGCCAGCAGCGTTTCAGGAACTGAGCAGTTCTTC
cdr3_aa: CASSVSGTEQFF

v_call: TRBV9
clone_size: NA
d_call: TRBD2
cdr3_length: 14
j_call: TRBJ2-1
cdr3_nt: TGTGCCAGCAGCGTAGTAGTAGCGGGAGATGAGCAGTTCTTC
cdr3_aa: CASSVVVAGDEQFF

v_call: TRBV5-1
clone_size: NA
d_call: TRBD1
cdr3_length: 14
j_call: TRBJ1-4
cdr3_nt: TGCGCCAGCAGCGCGACAGGGTATAATGAAAAACTGTTTTTT
cdr3_aa: CASSATGYNEKLFF

v_call: TRBV7-2
clone_size: once
d_call: TRBD1
cdr3_length: 14
j_call: TRBJ2-7
cdr3_nt: TGTGCCAGCAGCTTGGGACAGGGGGTCTACGAGCAGTACTTC
cdr3_aa: CASSLGQGVYEQYF

v_call: TRBV28
clone_size: NA
d_call: NA
cdr3_length: 15
j_call: TRBJ1-1
cdr3_nt: TGTGCCAGCAGGCAAACCGGGACACAGTCCCTTGAAGCTTTCTTT
cdr3_aa: CASRQTGTQSLEAFF

v_call: TRBV6-5
clone_size: NA
d_call: TRBD1
cdr3_length: 15
j_call: TRBJ1-5
cdr3_nt: TGTGCCAGCAGTTACAACAGGGGGACCGCTCAGCCCCAGCATTTT
cdr3_aa: CASSYNRGTAQPQHF

v_call: TRBV3-1/TRBV3-2
clone_size: NA
d_call: TRBD1
cdr3_length: 17
j_call: TRBJ1-4
cdr3_nt: TGTGCCAGCAGCCAAAAGTGGGGGACAGGGGGAAATGAAAAACTGTTTTTT
cdr3_aa: CASSQKWGTGGNEKLFF

v_call: TRBV11-2
clone_size: NA
d_call: TRBD1
cdr3_length: 15
j_call: TRBJ2-7
cdr3_nt: TGTGCCAGCAGCTTAGTGACAGGGTCAACCTACGAGCAGTACTTC
cdr3_aa: CASSLVTGSTYEQYF

v_call: TRBV5-6
clone_size: NA
d_call: TRBD2
cdr3_length: 16
j_call: TRBJ2-5
cdr3_nt: TGTGCCAGCAATCTAGCTGCGGGAGGGCCTGGAGAGACCCAGTACTTC
cdr3_aa: CASNLAAGGPGETQYF

v_call: TRBV2
clone_size: NA
d_call: NA
cdr3_length: 17
j_call: TRBJ2-1
cdr3_nt: TGTGCCAGCAGAGGGCAAGGTCTTGACAGCTCCTACAATGAGCAGTTCTTC
cdr3_aa: CASRGQGLDSSYNEQFF

v_call: TRBV4-1
clone_size: NA
d_call: NA
cdr3_length: 15
j_call: TRBJ1-2
cdr3_nt: TGCGCCAGCAGCCAAGGTCCCAGTATGCTCTATGGCTACACCTTC
cdr3_aa: CASSQGPSMLYGYTF

v_call: TRBV19
clone_size: NA
d_call: TRBD2
cdr3_length: 13
j_call: TRBJ2-1
cdr3_nt: TGTGCCAGTATGCCTAGCGGATACAATGAGCAGTTCTTC
cdr3_aa: CASMPSGYNEQFF

v_call: TRBV19
clone_size: NA
d_call: NA
cdr3_length: 14
j_call: TRBJ1-1
cdr3_nt: TGTGCCAGTAGTATGGTGGTCCGGGGCACTGAAGCTTTCTTT
cdr3_aa: CASSMVVRGTEAFF

v_call: TRBV13
clone_size: NA
d_call: TRBD2
cdr3_length: 16
j_call: TRBJ2-7
cdr3_nt: TGTGCCAGCAGCTTAGTAGCGGGAGGGCCAGCCTACGAGCAGTACTTC
cdr3_aa: CASSLVAGGPAYEQYF

v_call: TRBV4-3
clone_size: NA
d_call: NA
cdr3_length: 15
j_call: TRBJ2-1
cdr3_nt: TGCGCCAGCAGCCAAGATGCCAGTTCATTCAATGAGCAGTTCTTC
cdr3_aa: CASSQDASSFNEQFF

v_call: TRBV3-1/TRBV3-2
clone_size: NA
d_call: TRBD1
cdr3_length: 16
j_call: TRBJ2-2
cdr3_nt: TGTGCCAGCAGCCTATGGGCAGGGGGCGAGCACGGGGAGCTGTTTTTT
cdr3_aa: CASSLWAGGEHGELFF

v_call: TRBV7-2
clone_size: NA
d_call: TRBD1
cdr3_length: 15
j_call: TRBJ1-5
cdr3_nt: TGTGCCAGCAGCGTAGGGACAGGGGGAGTCCAGCCCCAGCATTTT
cdr3_aa: CASSVGTGGVQPQHF

v_call: TRBV28
clone_size: NA
d_call: NA
cdr3_length: 15
j_call: TRBJ2-2
cdr3_nt: TGTGCCAGCAGGCCGGCGGGCCGGTCGACCGGGGAGCTGTTTTTT
cdr3_aa: CASRPAGRSTGELFF

v_call: TRBV11-2
clone_size: NA
d_call: TRBD1
cdr3_length: 15
j_call: TRBJ1-4
cdr3_nt: TGTGCCAGCAGCACCCGGACAGGGGGAGGTGAAAAACTGTTTTTT
cdr3_aa: CASSTRTGGGEKLFF

v_call: TRBV27
clone_size: NA
d_call: TRBD1
cdr3_length: 13
j_call: TRBJ1-2
cdr3_nt: TGTGCCAGCGGAAGACAGGGACAGGGTGGCTACACCTTC
cdr3_aa: CASGRQGQGGYTF

v_call: TRBV9
clone_size: once
d_call: NA
cdr3_length: 16
j_call: TRBJ2-3
cdr3_nt: TGTGCCAGCAGCGTCGCGGTAGGTGAGGATGTAGATACGCAGTATTTT
cdr3_aa: CASSVAVGEDVDTQYF

v_call: TRBV7-2
clone_size: NA
d_call: NA
cdr3_length: 14
j_call: TRBJ1-4
cdr3_nt: TGTGCCAGCAGCTTAGGACAGGTTGGAGAAAAACTGTTTTTT
cdr3_aa: CASSLGQVGEKLFF

v_call: TRBV5-1
clone_size: NA
d_call: NA
cdr3_length: 14
j_call: TRBJ1-1
cdr3_nt: TGCGCCAGCAGCTTGTCCCCCGGGATGGACGAAGCTTTCTTT
cdr3_aa: CASSLSPGMDEAFF

v_call: TRBV19
clone_size: NA
d_call: TRBD1
cdr3_length: 15
j_call: TRBJ1-5
cdr3_nt: TGTGCCAGTAGTCTAGAGGGACAGGGTAATCAGCCCCAGCATTTT
cdr3_aa: CASSLEGQGNQPQHF

v_call: TRBV19
clone_size: NA
d_call: NA
cdr3_length: 16
j_call: TRBJ2-3
cdr3_nt: TGTGCCAGTAGTATAGTAGGAAGCGGTCGCACAGATACGCAGTATTTT
cdr3_aa: CASSIVGSGRTDTQYF

v_call: TRBV5-6
clone_size: NA
d_call: NA
cdr3_length: 11
j_call: TRBJ2-2
cdr3_nt: TGTGCCAGCAGCTTCAACGGGGAGCTGTTTTTT
cdr3_aa: CASSFNGELFF

v_call: TRBV18
clone_size: NA
d_call: NA
cdr3_length: 13
j_call: TRBJ1-1
cdr3_nt: TGTGCCAGCTCCCGTACTCAGGGCGCTGAAGCTTTCTTT
cdr3_aa: CASSRTQGAEAFF